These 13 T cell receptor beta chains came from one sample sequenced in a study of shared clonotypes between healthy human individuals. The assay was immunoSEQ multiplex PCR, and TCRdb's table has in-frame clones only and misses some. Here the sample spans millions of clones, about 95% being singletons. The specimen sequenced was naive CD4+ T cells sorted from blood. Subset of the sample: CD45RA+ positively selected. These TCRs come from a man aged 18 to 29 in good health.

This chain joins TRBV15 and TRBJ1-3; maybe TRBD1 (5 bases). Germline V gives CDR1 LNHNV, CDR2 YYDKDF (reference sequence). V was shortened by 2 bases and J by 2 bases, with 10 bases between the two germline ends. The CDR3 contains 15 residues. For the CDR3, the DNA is TGTGCCACCAGCAGATACGCAGGGACTGGAAACACCATATATTTT. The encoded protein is CATSRYAGTGNTIYF.

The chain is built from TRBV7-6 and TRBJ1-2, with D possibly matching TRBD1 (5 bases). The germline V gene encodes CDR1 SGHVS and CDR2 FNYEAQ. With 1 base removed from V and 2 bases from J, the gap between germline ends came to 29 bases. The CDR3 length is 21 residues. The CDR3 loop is CASSLEGVWPGQTTTNYGYTF. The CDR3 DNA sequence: TGTGCCAGCAGCTTAGAAGGTGTTTGGCCGGGGCAGACTACGACGAACTATGGCTACACCTTC.

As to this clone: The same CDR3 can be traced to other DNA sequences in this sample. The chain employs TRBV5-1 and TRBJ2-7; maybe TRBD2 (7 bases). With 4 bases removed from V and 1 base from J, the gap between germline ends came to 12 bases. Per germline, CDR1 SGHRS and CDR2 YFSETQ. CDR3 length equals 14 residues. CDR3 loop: CASSGRGGSYEQYF. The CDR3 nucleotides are TGCGCCAGCAGCGGCAGGGGAGGGTCCTACGAGCAGTACTTC.

The CDR3 loop reads CASSPPIRAGGYTF. The CDR3 region has the DNA TGTGCCAGCTCACCACCAATCAGGGCGGGTGGCTACACCTTC. The genes are TRBV18 and TRBJ1-2; D might be TRBD1 (5 bases). The V end lost 0 bases, the J end lost 7 bases, and 12 bases lay between the germline ends. Germline values: CDR1 KGHSH, CDR2 LQKENI. The CDR3 is 14 amino acids.

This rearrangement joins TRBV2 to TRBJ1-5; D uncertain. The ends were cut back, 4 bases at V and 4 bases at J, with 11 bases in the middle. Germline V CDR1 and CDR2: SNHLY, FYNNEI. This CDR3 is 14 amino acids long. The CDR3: CASSVGRTNQPQHF. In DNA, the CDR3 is TGTGCCAGCAGTGTGGGCCGAACGAATCAGCCCCAGCATTTT.

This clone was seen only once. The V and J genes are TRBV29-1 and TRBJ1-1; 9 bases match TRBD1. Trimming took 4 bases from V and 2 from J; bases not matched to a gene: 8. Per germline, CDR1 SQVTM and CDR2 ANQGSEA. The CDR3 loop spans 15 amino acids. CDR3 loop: CSVAYSTGGNTEAFF. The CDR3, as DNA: TGCAGCGTTGCTTACTCGACAGGGGGAAACACTGAAGCTTTCTTT.

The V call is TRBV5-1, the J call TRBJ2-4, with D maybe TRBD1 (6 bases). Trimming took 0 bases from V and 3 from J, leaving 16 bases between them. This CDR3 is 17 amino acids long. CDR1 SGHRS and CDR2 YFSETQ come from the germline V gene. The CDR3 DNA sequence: TGCGCCAGCAGCTTGGTCTTCCAGGGGATTGGCAAAAACATTCAGTACTTC. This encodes CASSLVFQGIGKNIQYF.

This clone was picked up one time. The chain's CDR3 is CASSLEGGITEAFF. The CDR3 DNA reads as TGCGCCAGCAGCTTGGAGGGGGGCATCACTGAAGCTTTCTTT. J is TRBJ1-1 and V is TRBV5-1; possibly TRBD1 for D (6 bases). From germline, CDR1 is SGHRS and CDR2 YFSETQ. V lost 0 bases, J lost 4 bases, and 10 bases lay in between. The CDR3 is made up of 14 amino acids.

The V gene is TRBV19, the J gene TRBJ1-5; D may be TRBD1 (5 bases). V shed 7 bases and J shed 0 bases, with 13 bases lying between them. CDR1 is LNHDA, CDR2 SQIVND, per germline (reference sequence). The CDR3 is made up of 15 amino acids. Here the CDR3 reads CASTERGLSNQPQHF. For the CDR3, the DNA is TGTGCCAGTACTGAAAGGGGACTTAGCAATCAGCCCCAGCATTTT.

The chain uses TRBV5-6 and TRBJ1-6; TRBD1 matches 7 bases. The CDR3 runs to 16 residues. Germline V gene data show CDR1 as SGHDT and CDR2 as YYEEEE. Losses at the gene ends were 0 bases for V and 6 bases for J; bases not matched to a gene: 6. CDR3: CASSLAGQRGNSPLHF. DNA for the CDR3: TGTGCCAGCAGCTTGGCGGGACAGCGAGGTAATTCACCCCTCCACTTT.

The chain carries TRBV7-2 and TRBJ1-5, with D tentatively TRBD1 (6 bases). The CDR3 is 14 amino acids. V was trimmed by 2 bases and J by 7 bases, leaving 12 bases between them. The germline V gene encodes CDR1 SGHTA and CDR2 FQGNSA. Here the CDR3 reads CASSLWGLNQPQHF. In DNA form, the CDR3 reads TGTGCCAGCAGCTTATGGGGGCTCAACCAGCCCCAGCATTTT.

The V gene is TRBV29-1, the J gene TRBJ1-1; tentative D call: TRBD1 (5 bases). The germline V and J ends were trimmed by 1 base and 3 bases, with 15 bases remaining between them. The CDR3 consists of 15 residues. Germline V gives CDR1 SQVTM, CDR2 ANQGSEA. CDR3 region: CSVEGGSMGYTEAFF. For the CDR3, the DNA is TGCAGCGTTGAAGGGGGCTCGATGGGGTACACTGAAGCTTTCTTT.

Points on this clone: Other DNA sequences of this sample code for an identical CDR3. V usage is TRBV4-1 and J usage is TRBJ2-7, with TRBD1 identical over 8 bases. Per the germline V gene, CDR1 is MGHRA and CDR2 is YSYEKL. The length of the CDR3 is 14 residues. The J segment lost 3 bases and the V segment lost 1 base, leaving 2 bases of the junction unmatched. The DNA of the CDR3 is TGCGCCAGCAGCCAAGTCGACAGGGGCTACGAGCAGTACTTC. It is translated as CASSQVDRGYEQYF.